The 32 T cell receptor beta chains below all came from one sample that was sequenced in a study of T cells in Graves' hyperthyroidism and ophthalmopathy. Amplification targeted TCR beta CDR3 regions from RNA transcripts. The HTBI primer set drove a first-round RT-PCR of the TCR CDR3. TCRdb itself ran the multiplex PCR reads through MiXCR, one entry per CDR3 protein. The table includes 270,000 or so distinct CDR3 sequences, about 15% detected once. The material sequenced was blood. These receptors all come from a woman aged 45-59 years with Graves' hyperthyroidism that later progressed to Graves' ophthalmopathy.

As concerns this clonotype: Since the CDR3 does not end with the conserved phenylalanine or tryptophan, this likely comes from a read error. The V call is TRBV11-2, the J call TRBJ2-2; TRBD1 aligns across 8 bases. The V gene end was trimmed by 2 bases and the J gene end by 6 bases; junction bases not matched to a gene: 8. CDR1 SGHAT and CDR2 FQNNGV come from the germline V gene. The CDR3 is 16 residues long. The CDR3 reads CASSLQGAYWPGELFS. The CDR3 DNA follows: TGTGCCAGCAGCTTACAGGGGGCTTATTGGCCCGGGGAGCTGTTTTCT.

V gene TRBV5-1 combines with J gene TRBJ2-3; D possibly matches TRBD1 or TRBD2 (6 bases each). The length of the CDR3 is 15 residues. CDR1 SGHRS and CDR2 YFSETQ come from the germline V gene. Trimming took off 4 bases at V and 2 bases at J, with 14 bases between the two ends. CDR3 residues: CASSAGHRNTDTQYF. The CDR3 coding sequence is TGCGCCAGCAGCGCGGGACACCGGAACACAGATACGCAGTATTTT. The variable domain in full, completed from reference TRBV5-1 and TRBJ2-3, reads KAGVTQTPRYLIKTRGQQVTLSCSPISGHRSVSWYQQTPGQGLQFLFEYFSETQRNKGNFPGRFSGRQFSNSRSEMNVSTLELGDSALYLCASSAGHRNTDTQYFGPGTRLTVL.

This clonotype was seen only a few times. J is TRBJ1-2 and V is TRBV9, with D maybe TRBD1 (6 bases). The ends were cut back, 0 bases at V and 2 bases at J, with 11 bases in the middle. The CDR3 extends over 15 amino acids. Per the germline V gene, CDR1 is SGDLS and CDR2 is YYNGEE. CDR3 protein: CASSVGHRANYGYTF. The CDR3 nucleotides are TGTGCCAGCAGCGTAGGCCACAGGGCCAACTATGGCTACACCTTC.

This clonotype was recorded at least ten times. The genes are TRBV20-1 and TRBJ2-7; D unclear. The germline V gene encodes CDR1 DFQATT and CDR2 SNEGSKA (reference sequence). The length of the CDR3 is 10 residues. V gave up 6 bases and J gave up 6 bases, with 9 bases separating them. The CDR3 nucleotides are TGCAGTGCCCCCACCTCCGAGCAGTACTTC. It translates to CSAPTSEQYF.

This clonotype has ten or more counts. The V gene is TRBV2, the J gene TRBJ2-1, with D possibly being TRBD2 (6 bases). The germline gives CDR1 SNHLY, CDR2 FYNNEI. CDR3 length equals 15 residues. Between the trimmed V and J ends, which lost 7 bases and 4 bases, there was a span of 17 bases. The CDR3 DNA reads TGTGCCAGCACCGGTAGTAGCGGAGGGTACAATGAGCAGTTCTTC. This gives the protein CASTGSSGGYNEQFF.

This clonotype has a handful of counts. V usage is TRBV9 and J usage is TRBJ2-1, with D possibly being TRBD2 (6 bases). The CDR3 has 14 amino acids. Per the germline V gene, CDR1 is SGDLS and CDR2 is YYNGEE. V dropped 4 bases and J dropped 4 bases, with 12 bases sitting between them. Written as DNA, the CDR3 is TGTGCCAGCAGCTCTCGGGACTCTTACAATGAGCAGTTCTTC. This gives the protein CASSSRDSYNEQFF.

This clonotype was found many times. The chain combines TRBV20-1 with TRBJ2-5; 10 bases are a match to TRBD2. CDR3 length: 15 amino acids. Germline V gene lookup returns CDR1 DFQATT and CDR2 SNEGSKA (reference sequence). Trimming took 1 base from V and 5 from J; bases not matched to a gene: 7. CDR3 in amino acids: CSARVRAGGAETQYF. CDR3 DNA: TGCAGTGCTAGAGTAAGAGCGGGAGGGGCGGAGACCCAGTACTTC.

This clonotype was picked up many times. At one of its ends the junction is not consistent with the germline gene, which may arise from a read error. V gene TRBV20-1 combines with J gene TRBJ2-1; perhaps D is TRBD1 or TRBD2 (5 bases each). There are 15 residues in the CDR3. Germline-derived CDR1 and CDR2 are DFQATT and SNEGSKA (reference sequence). CDR3 sequence: CSARDWGPNYNGQFF. The CDR3 nucleotides read TGCAGTGCTAGAGATTGGGGACCTAACTACAATGGGCAGTTCTTC.

The chain carries TRBV2 and TRBJ2-5; 8 nucleotides align to TRBD2. The CDR3 runs 14 residues. Germline V gene data show CDR1 as SNHLY and CDR2 as FYNNEI. Trimming removed 5 bases from V and 2 bases from J; junction bases left unmatched: 4. CDR3 coding DNA: TGTGCCAGCAGTCCGGGAGGGGGGCAAGAGACCCAGTACTTC. It codes for CASSPGGGQETQYF.

The gene calls are TRBV19 and TRBJ1-1; D perhaps matches TRBD1 (6 bases). V shed 6 bases and J shed 6 bases, with 14 bases lying between them. Germline V gene lookup returns CDR1 LNHDA and CDR2 SQIVND (reference sequence). The CDR3 consists of 13 residues. The chain's CDR3 is CASRQGWGSEAFF. In DNA form, the CDR3 reads TGTGCCAGTAGACAGGGATGGGGGTCTGAAGCTTTCTTT.

Of note for this clonotype: It may be a read error: a sequence one base away is much more abundant. The chain joins TRBV6-6 to TRBJ2-1, with 7 bases lining up with TRBD1. The germline V gene has CDR1 MNHNY and CDR2 SVGAGI (reference sequence). V lost 0 bases to trimming and J lost 0 bases; unmatched junction nucleotides: 5. The CDR3 is made up of 17 amino acids. Here the CDR3 DNA reads TGTGCCAGCAGTTACTCCACGAGGGGGCCCTCCTACAATGAGCAGTTCTTC. Residues: CASSYSTRGPSYNEQFF.

Ten or more counts support this clonotype. This chain connects TRBV6-1 to TRBJ1-5; D is possibly TRBD1 (5 bases). The CDR3 runs 13 residues. CDR1 and CDR2 from the germline V gene are MNHNS and SASEGT. Trimming removed 6 bases at V and 4 bases at J, with 10 bases between. The CDR3, as DNA: TGTGCCAGCAGGAGGGACGGTAATCAGCCCCAGCATTTT. It codes for CASRRDGNQPQHF.

The V gene is TRBV6-1, the J gene TRBJ1-2; maybe TRBD1 (5 bases). CDR3 size: 15 residues. Germline CDR1 is MNHNS and CDR2 is SASEGT. Trimming pared 8 bases from V and 1 base from J, leaving 17 bases between. The CDR3 region has the DNA TGTGCCAGCGCAGGTTTGGACACCAATAACTATGGCTACACCTTC. Residues: CASAGLDTNNYGYTF.

The V and J genes are TRBV5-1 and TRBJ2-5; D perhaps matches TRBD1 (5 bases). The CDR3 contains 15 residues. V was trimmed by 4 bases and J by 5 bases, leaving 18 bases between them. Germline CDR1 reads SGHRS; CDR2 reads YFSETQ. CDR3 protein: CASSRSSLGVETQYF. Written as DNA, the CDR3 is TGCGCCAGCAGCAGGAGTTCCTTAGGGGTCGAGACCCAGTACTTC.

At least ten counts were recorded for this clonotype. The genes are TRBV28 and TRBJ2-5; TRBD2 might be the D (6 bases). Germline V gives CDR1 MDHEN, CDR2 SYDVKM. The CDR3 is 17 amino acids. Between the trimmed V and J ends, which lost 5 bases and 5 bases, there was a span of 24 bases. The CDR3 protein is CASSTPLGTGLGETQYF. The DNA for the CDR3 is TGTGCCAGCAGTACCCCCCTGGGGACTGGCTTGGGGGAGACCCAGTACTTC.

J is TRBJ1-3 and V is TRBV20-1; D possibly corresponds to TRBD1 (5 bases). With 6 bases removed from V and 1 base from J, the gap between germline ends came to 13 bases. The CDR3 has 14 residues. CDR1 DFQATT and CDR2 SNEGSKA come from the germline V gene (reference sequence). CDR3 region: CSAGGGWSGNTIYF. In DNA form, the CDR3 reads TGCAGTGCCGGGGGTGGGTGGTCTGGAAACACCATATATTTT.

The sample holds many counts of this clonotype. The chain couples TRBV20-1 to TRBJ2-1; tentatively, D is TRBD2 (5 bases). The germline V gene has CDR1 DFQATT and CDR2 SNEGSKA (reference sequence). CDR3 length equals 15 residues. With 2 bases removed from V and 0 bases from J, the gap between germline ends came to 11 bases. CDR3 sequence reads: CSARNLDSSYNEQFF. The CDR3 DNA sequence: TGCAGTGCTAGAAACCTGGACTCCTCCTACAATGAGCAGTTCTTC.

This clonotype appeared many times. This rearrangement joins TRBV7-8 to TRBJ2-7; the D is unclear. With 6 bases removed from V and 9 bases from J, the gap between germline ends came to 27 bases. Germline-derived CDR1 and CDR2 are SGHVS and FQNEAQ. The CDR3 is 16 amino acids. The CDR3 sequence is CASSRYNMQKTSVQYF. The DNA of the CDR3 is TGTGCCAGCAGTCGTTATAATATGCAGAAAACGTCGGTGCAGTACTTC.

This clonotype was detected ten times or more. The J gene is TRBJ1-1, the V gene TRBV5-1; a weak D match, TRBD1 (5 bases). The germline V gene has CDR1 SGHRS and CDR2 YFSETQ. There are 14 residues in the CDR3. Trimming took off 0 bases at V and 5 bases at J, with 11 bases between the two ends. This CDR3 reads CASSLGLRGTEAFF. CDR3 DNA: TGCGCCAGCAGCTTGGGTCTGAGGGGAACTGAAGCTTTCTTT.

This clonotype was recorded many times. The rearrangement uses TRBV7-8 and TRBJ2-1; TRBD2 aligns across 10 bases. Germline V CDR1 and CDR2: SGHVS, FQNEAQ. V lost 3 bases to trimming and J lost 2 bases; unmatched junction nucleotides: 4. This CDR3 has 16 residues. The CDR3 DNA follows: TGTGCCAGCAGCTTCCTAGCGGGAGCTCCCTACAATGAGCAGTTCTTC. Translated: CASSFLAGAPYNEQFF.

This chain connects TRBV7-3 to TRBJ1-1; a weak D match, TRBD1 (6 bases). The V and J ends lost 4 bases and 4 bases respectively, with 16 bases between them. The CDR3 covers 15 residues. Germline CDR1 SGHTA, CDR2 FQGTGA. The CDR3 sequence is CASSSGGGLVTEAFF. The CDR3 DNA sequence: TGTGCCAGCAGCTCCGGGGGGGGGCTCGTCACTGAAGCTTTCTTT.

The chain recombines TRBV19 with TRBJ1-1; D remains unclear. CDR1 and CDR2 (germline): LNHDA, SQIVND (reference sequence). Trimming removed 5 bases at V and 11 bases at J, with 30 bases between. CDR3 length: 17 amino acids. The DNA for the CDR3 is TGTGCCAGTAGTGATACCCCAGGTGGGCAGAGAACCGTGGAGGCTTTCTTT. Residues: CASSDTPGGQRTVEAFF.

The rearrangement joins TRBV5-1 to TRBJ2-3; 11 positions agree with TRBD2. Trimming removed 4 bases from V and 2 bases from J; junction bases left unmatched: 9. Germline values: CDR1 SGHRS, CDR2 YFSETQ. The CDR3 totals 17 residues. The CDR3 loop is CASSAAGTSGPTDTQYF. The DNA of the CDR3 is TGCGCCAGCAGCGCGGCCGGGACTAGCGGCCCCACAGATACGCAGTATTTT.

This clonotype was recorded many times. This rearrangement joins TRBV28 to TRBJ1-6; TRBD1 matches at 7 bases. The CDR3 sequence is 14 residues long. V was clipped by 7 bases and J by 5 bases; unmatched bases: 5. Germline CDR1 reads MDHEN; CDR2 reads SYDVKM. CDR3 nucleotide sequence: TGTGCCAGCAAGAGGGGGCAGAATAATTCACCCCTCCACTTT. Translated, it gives CASKRGQNNSPLHF.

This clonotype was recorded at least ten times. The chain is built from TRBV27 and TRBJ1-5, with D tentatively TRBD1 (5 bases). This CDR3 has 15 amino acids. Trimming removed 8 bases from V and 3 bases from J, with 17 bases in between. Germline V gene lookup returns CDR1 MNHEY and CDR2 SMNVEV (reference sequence). CDR3 bases: TGTGCCAGCCGTATTGGCGGGGCAGTCAATCAGCCCCAGCATTTT. Amino acids: CASRIGGAVNQPQHF.

The DNA of the CDR3 is TGTGCCAGTAGTCCGGTGGACTCCTCCTACAATGAGCAGTTCTTC. Translating it yields CASSPVDSSYNEQFF. The chain carries TRBV19 and TRBJ2-1; D may be TRBD2 (5 bases). Germline CDR1 and CDR2: LNHDA and SQIVND (reference sequence). The CDR3 runs 15 residues. The V end was cut by 5 bases, the J end by 0 bases, with 11 bases between.

There are many counts of this clonotype. J is TRBJ2-2 and V is TRBV11-2; D could derive from TRBD1 or TRBD2 (5 bases each). The CDR3 runs to 17 residues. Germline values: CDR1 SGHAT, CDR2 FQNNGV. V was trimmed by 1 base and J by 4 bases, leaving 16 bases between them. The CDR3 is CASSLGGSGSGTGELFF. As DNA, the CDR3 is TGTGCCAGCAGCTTAGGGGGGTCGGGGTCGGGCACCGGGGAGCTGTTTTTT.

This clonotype was counted many times. This chain uses TRBV12-3 or TRBV12-4 with TRBJ1-4; possible D gene TRBD1, 6 bases. This CDR3 spans 14 amino acids. The ends were cut back, 9 bases at V and 8 bases at J, with 19 bases in the middle. The CDR3 region is CASGARRQGEKLFF. The CDR3 DNA reads as TGTGCCAGTGGAGCAAGGCGGCAGGGGGAAAAACTGTTTTTT.

This clonotype appeared many times. The CDR3 region is CSAAGTGDQETQYF. The CDR3 DNA reads as TGCAGTGCTGCCGGGACAGGGGACCAAGAGACCCAGTACTTC. The chain links TRBV20-1 to TRBJ2-5, with 10 bases matching TRBD1. J lost 0 bases, V lost 5 bases, and 3 bases had no gene match. The CDR3 covers 14 residues. Germline V lookup: CDR1 DFQATT, CDR2 SNEGSKA (reference sequence).

This clonotype appeared many times. V usage is TRBV28 and J usage is TRBJ2-7; D unresolved. The germline gives CDR1 MDHEN, CDR2 SYDVKM. This CDR3 is built from 15 residues. The V end was cut by 6 bases, the J end by 2 bases, with 17 bases between. The CDR3 sequence: CASSSPRGRPYEQYF. As DNA, the CDR3 is TGTGCCAGCAGCTCCCCACGAGGACGGCCCTACGAGCAGTACTTC.

This clonotype showed up just a few times. In DNA, the CDR3 is TGTGCCAGCAGCTTAGAAGGGGGCGCCGGCACTGAAGCTTTCTTT. Its protein product is CASSLEGGAGTEAFF. This chain joins TRBV7-8 and TRBJ1-1; TRBD1 matches 7 bases. The J segment lost 4 bases and the V segment lost 1 base, leaving 6 bases of the junction unmatched. The CDR3 spans 15 residues. Germline loops: CDR1 SGHVS, CDR2 FQNEAQ. The full variable domain, its missing parts supplied by reference TRBV7-8 and TRBJ1-1, is GAGVSQSPRYKVAKRGQDVALRCDPISGHVSLFWYQQALGQGPEFLTYFQNEAQLDKSGLPSDRFFAERPEGSVSTLKIQRTQQEDSAVYLCASSLEGGAGTEAFFGQGTRLTVV.

This clonotype occurred many times. The CDR3 here is CASSETGQEQYF. CDR3 bases: TGTGCCAGCAGTGAAACAGGACAAGAGCAGTACTTC. V gene TRBV6-1 combines with J gene TRBJ2-7, with a weak D call TRBD1 (5 bases). The CDR3 has 12 amino acids. V lost 2 bases and J lost 7, with 9 bases in between. Germline assignment: CDR1 MNHNS and CDR2 SASEGT.